Presented here are 19 T cell receptor beta chains from one specimen sequenced in a study of cytomegalovirus exposure and HLA in healthy donors listed by TCRdb under 2017. The protocol used for the library was the immunoSEQ multiplex PCR assay. TCRdb took this table from immuneACCESS and kept in-frame rearrangements with V and J called. Such tables lack part of the clones; where checked against another copy, unresolved V genes explain under half of the gap, and the rest is unexplained. The sample profile shows under 200,000 clones; roughly 91% of them were found once. The biggest ten clones account for just over 4% of the sample. The sample taken for sequencing was PBMCs. Receptors were obtained from a man aged 18-30 years in good health and CMV-seropositive.

A single count supports this clone. CDR3 in DNA: TGTGCCAGCAGCTTAGCCCGGGACACGGAACCGGCCTACGAGCAGTACTTC. Its protein is CASSLARDTEPAYEQYF. The V gene is TRBV11-2, the J gene TRBJ2-7; D is possibly TRBD1 (6 bases). V gave up 1 base and J gave up 2 bases, with 18 bases separating them. The CDR3 runs 17 residues. In germline, CDR1 is SGHAT, CDR2 FQNNGV.

The chain is built from TRBV6-6 and TRBJ2-7; D possibly corresponds to TRBD2 (5 bases). The CDR3 is 11 residues long. Trimming pared 1 base from V and 13 bases from J, leaving 11 bases between. Germline lookup yields CDR1 MNHNY and CDR2 SVGAGI (reference sequence). CDR3 region: CASSYFEGVYF. Here the CDR3 DNA reads TGTGCCAGCAGTTACTTTGAGGGAGTCTACTTC.

This sequence joins TRBV7-3 and TRBJ2-3; D may be TRBD1 (6 bases). The V gene lost 1 base and the J gene lost 6 bases, with 14 bases spanning the gap. The CDR3 spans 15 residues. Germline CDR1 reads SGHTA; CDR2 reads FQGTGA. CDR3 residues: CASSLRGTSVDTQYF. CDR3 nucleotides: TGTGCCAGCAGCTTAAGGGGGACATCTGTGGATACGCAGTATTTT.

This clone was recorded once. The chain links TRBV7-8 to TRBJ2-1, with D hard to call. Between the trimmed V and J ends, which lost 2 bases and 3 bases, there was a span of 11 bases. This CDR3 contains 15 residues. Germline lookup yields CDR1 SGHVS and CDR2 FQNEAQ. The CDR3 DNA reads TGTGCCAGCAGCTTACATGCTAAAGTCTACAATGAGCAGTTCTTC. Encoded protein: CASSLHAKVYNEQFF. The full variable domain, rest sourced from reference TRBV7-8 and TRBJ2-1, is GAGVSQSPRYKVAKRGQDVALRCDPISGHVSLFWYQQALGQGPEFLTYFQNEAQLDKSGLPSDRFFAERPEGSVSTLKIQRTQQEDSAVYLCASSLHAKVYNEQFFGPGTRLTVL.

The rearrangement links TRBV20-1 to TRBJ2-2, with D uncertain. Germline CDR1 is DFQATT and CDR2 is SNEGSKA (reference sequence). The CDR3 sequence is 11 residues long. V was trimmed by 6 bases and J by 5 bases, leaving 7 bases between them. CDR3 sequence reads: CSASRTGELFF. The CDR3 nucleotides read TGCAGTGCCTCGAGGACCGGGGAGCTGTTTTTT.

This chain links TRBV5-1 with TRBJ2-3, with 8 positions matching TRBD2. V lost 3 bases to trimming and J lost 0 bases; unmatched junction nucleotides: 9. Germline V gene sequence: CDR1 SGHRS, CDR2 YFSETQ. This CDR3 is 17 amino acids long. CDR3 sequence: CASSSGASSGSTDTQYF. CDR3 coding DNA: TGCGCCAGCAGCTCGGGCGCCTCTAGCGGGAGCACAGATACGCAGTATTTT.

The table lists this clone with a count of one. The chain has TRBV2 and TRBJ2-3; 7 nucleotides align to TRBD2. Unmatched junction bases numbered 6, after V lost 6 bases and J lost 0 bases. The CDR3 loop spans 15 amino acids. CDR1 is SNHLY and CDR2 is FYNNEI in the germline V gene. The CDR3 loop reads CASSASGISTDTQYF. CDR3 nucleotide sequence: TGTGCCAGCAGCGCAAGCGGGATTAGCACAGATACGCAGTATTTT.

The gene calls are TRBV5-5 and TRBJ2-1, with 11 bases matching TRBD2. The CDR3 sequence is 16 residues long. Germline-derived CDR1 and CDR2 are SGHKS and YYEKEE (reference sequence). The trim removed 4 bases at V and 3 bases at J, leaving 6 bases unmatched. CDR3 coding DNA: TGTGCCAGCAGCCGAGGGACTAGCGGAGTCTACAATGAGCAGTTCTTC. Translating gives CASSRGTSGVYNEQFF.

V and J are TRBV5-1 and TRBJ2-1, with a weak D call TRBD2 (6 bases). CDR1 SGHRS and CDR2 YFSETQ come from the germline V gene. This CDR3 comprises 15 residues. V was cut by 5 bases and J by 9 bases, with 21 bases left in between. The DNA for the CDR3 is TGCGCCAGCAGGCCGGAGGGCGGCCCTACAGGTGAGCAGTTCTTC. Encoded protein: CASRPEGGPTGEQFF.

The genes are TRBV7-9 and TRBJ1-1; D might be TRBD1 (6 bases). Trimming took off 5 bases at V and 3 bases at J, with 10 bases between the two ends. The CDR3 is 13 amino acids. Germline CDR1 SEHNR, CDR2 FQNEAQ (reference sequence). CDR3 in amino acids: CASSRQEYTEAFF. In nucleotides, the CDR3 is TGTGCCAGCAGCAGACAGGAGTACACTGAAGCTTTCTTT.

The genes are TRBV9 and TRBJ1-2; no firm D call. V was pared by 3 bases and J by 6 bases, with 9 bases between. Germline assignment: CDR1 SGDLS and CDR2 YYNGEE. CDR3 size: 12 residues. The chain's CDR3 is CASSERFDGYTF. The CDR3 DNA reads as TGTGCCAGCAGCGAGAGGTTTGATGGCTACACCTTC.

The gene calls are TRBV7-8 and TRBJ2-1, with TRBD2 identical over 8 bases. CDR3 length: 19 residues. Trimming took 4 bases from V and 0 from J; bases not matched to a gene: 14. CDR1 and CDR2 (germline): SGHVS, FQNEAQ. The CDR3 DNA sequence: TGTGCCAGCAGCTCGACTCTAGGCCTAAGCGGGAGCTCCTACAATGAGCAGTTCTTC. It is translated as CASSSTLGLSGSSYNEQFF.

This chain links TRBV13 with TRBJ2-1, with TRBD2 matching over 13 bases. The CDR3 sequence is 14 residues long. Germline trimming cut 4 bases from V and 12 bases from J; bases unmatched to any gene: 6. Per the germline V gene, CDR1 is PRHDT and CDR2 is FYEKMQ (reference sequence). CDR3 loop: CASSSWTSGSWQFF. The CDR3 DNA is TGTGCCAGCAGCTCGTGGACTAGCGGGAGTTGGCAGTTCTTC.

The chain joins TRBV5-1 to TRBJ1-2; 8 positions agree with TRBD1. CDR1 SGHRS and CDR2 YFSETQ come from the germline V gene. V trimming: 3 bases; J trimming: 4 bases; junction bases outside the gene matches: 5. The CDR3 extends over 14 amino acids. The CDR3 here is CASSWGQEFYGYTF. The CDR3 DNA follows: TGCGCCAGCAGCTGGGGACAGGAGTTCTATGGCTACACCTTC.

The chain has TRBV6-6 and TRBJ2-1, with D possibly TRBD1 on 5 matching bases. CDR3 length equals 14 residues. The V gene's germline CDR1 is MNHNY and CDR2 SVGAGI (reference sequence). V lost 2 bases to trimming and J lost 10 bases, with 15 bases between them. The CDR3 here is CASSYPGQKREQFF. The CDR3 DNA sequence: TGTGCCAGCAGTTACCCCGGACAAAAAAGAGAGCAGTTCTTC.

This clone has only a few counts. The CDR3 coding sequence is TGTGCCAGCAGCTTGGATGGACAGATCCTAAATGAAAAACTGTTTTTT. Its protein product is CASSLDGQILNEKLFF. The chain joins TRBV5-6 to TRBJ1-4; the D gene is possibly TRBD1 (6 bases). CDR1 and CDR2 from the germline V gene are SGHDT and YYEEEE. The V and J ends lost 0 bases and 5 bases respectively, with 14 bases between them. This CDR3 contains 16 residues.

The chain is built from TRBV28 and TRBJ2-7; D gene uncertain. V lost 4 bases, J lost 5 bases, and 12 bases lay in between. The V gene's germline CDR1 is MDHEN and CDR2 SYDVKM. This CDR3 contains 13 residues. CDR3 nucleotides: TGTGCCAGCAGTTCTGGAGATCGGCACGAGCAGTACTTC. It is translated as CASSSGDRHEQYF.

In nucleotides, the CDR3 is TGTGCCAGCAGGACAGGTACCTCTGGAAACACCATATATTTT. Translation gives CASRTGTSGNTIYF. This chain connects TRBV6-5 to TRBJ1-3, with D maybe TRBD1 (6 bases). The CDR3 runs 14 residues. Trimming shortened V by 6 bases and J by 0 bases, and 9 bases separated the two germline ends. Germline V gene data show CDR1 as MNHEY and CDR2 as SVGAGI.

This clone was observed once. This sequence joins TRBV19 and TRBJ2-2; 9 bases fit TRBD1. Per germline, CDR1 LNHDA and CDR2 SQIVND (reference sequence). The CDR3 runs to 15 residues. The trim removed 5 bases at V and 2 bases at J, leaving 3 bases unmatched. DNA of the CDR3: TGTGCCAGTAGTTCGGGACAGGGCAACACCGGGGAGCTGTTTTTT. Amino acid sequence: CASSSGQGNTGELFF. The full variable domain, in which reference TRBV19 and TRBJ2-2 provide the parts outside the CDR3, is DGGITQSPKYLFRKEGQNVTLSCEQNLNHDAMYWYRQDPGQGLRLIYYSQIVNDFQKGDIAEGYSVSREKKESFPLTVTSAQKNPTAFYLCASSSGQGNTGELFFGEGSRLTVL.